A single sample is the source of the 12 T cell receptor beta chains below, sequenced in a study of post-analysis software for immune sequencing data. The study, taken as a whole, reports: Elevated frequency relative to controls characterized several TRBV segments in patients, TRBV5-6, TRBV5-1 and TRBV20-1 among them.

Libraries were made from TCR beta cDNA, and they carried unique molecular identifiers. TCRdb analysed the PCR reads with MiXCR anew, one entry per CDR3 protein. Of around 180,000 distinct CDR3 sequences in the sample, 30% were seen once. These receptors' targets are unknown. Material: blood. The source of these receptors is a girl between 5 and 17 years old with multiple sclerosis.

Worth noting for this clonotype: A read error may produce the germline difference seen at one junction end. The rearrangement joins TRBV20-1 to TRBJ1-6, with no clear D. The CDR3 runs 14 residues. Germline-derived CDR1 and CDR2 are DFQATT and SNEGSKA (reference sequence). This CDR3 is CSAPKGALGSPPHF. In DNA, the CDR3 is TGCAGTGCCCCGAAAGGTGCACTAGGTTCACCCCCCCACTTT.

This clonotype appeared many times. The V gene is TRBV20-1, the J gene TRBJ2-7, with TRBD1 as a possible D gene (5 bases). The ends were cut back, 0 bases at V and 1 base at J, with 13 bases in the middle. The V gene's germline CDR1 is DFQATT and CDR2 SNEGSKA (reference sequence). The CDR3 sequence is 15 residues long. The chain's CDR3 is CSARDPRVGSYEQYF. The CDR3 DNA reads TGCAGTGCTAGAGATCCCAGGGTAGGGTCCTACGAGCAGTACTTC.

Details on this clonotype: The junction differs from germline at one of its ends, possibly a read error. The genes are TRBV12-3 or TRBV12-4 and TRBJ1-1; D gene unclear. The CDR3 covers 13 residues. CDR3 in amino acids: CASSLAWSTEAFF. DNA of the CDR3: TGTGCCAGCAGTCTAGCGTGGAGCACTGAAGCTTTCTTT.

This clonotype was detected a few times. The CDR3 bases are TGTGCCAGCAGTATTCAGGGGAGTGAAGCTTTCTTT. Amino acids: CASSIQGSEAFF. The chain uses TRBV12-3 or TRBV12-4 and TRBJ1-1, with D possibly TRBD1 on 6 matching bases. V lost 5 bases, J lost 7 bases, and 11 bases lay in between. This CDR3 region has 12 residues.

This clonotype was counted only a few times. The chain couples TRBV27 to TRBJ1-1; D possibly corresponds to TRBD1 (6 bases). There are 13 residues in the CDR3. Germline values: CDR1 MNHEY, CDR2 SMNVEV (reference sequence). Deletions cut 3 bases from V and 8 bases from J, with 13 bases between. CDR3 coding DNA: TGTGCCAGCAGTTTTTGGGGGGCAGGGGAAGCTTTCTTT. Amino acids: CASSFWGAGEAFF.

This clonotype was detected a few times. The chain joins TRBV4-1 to TRBJ1-1; tentative D call: TRBD1 (5 bases). Trimming shortened V by 1 base and J by 0 bases, and 12 bases separated the two germline ends. CDR1 and CDR2 (germline): MGHRA, YSYEKL. The CDR3 has 16 residues. The CDR3 is CASSQGRYRMNTEAFF. The CDR3 DNA follows: TGCGCCAGCAGCCAAGGGCGATACAGGATGAACACTGAAGCTTTCTTT.

Concerning this clonotype itself: This could be a read error, since a much larger clone is one nucleotide away. This chain connects TRBV7-2 to TRBJ2-3; weak D call: TRBD2 (5 bases). The V gene's germline CDR1 is SGHTA and CDR2 FQGNSA. The CDR3 loop spans 13 amino acids. Here the CDR3 DNA reads TGTGCCGGCAGCTTACGGGGTGGAGATACGCAGTATTTT. Amino acids: CAGSLRGGDTQYF.

The chain has TRBV7-8 and TRBJ2-5, with a weak D call TRBD1 (5 bases). Germline-derived CDR1 and CDR2 are SGHVS and FQNEAQ. This CDR3 has 14 residues. Trimming removed 8 bases at V and 5 bases at J, with 18 bases between. For the CDR3, the DNA is TGTGCCAGCCGTTATAGGGGTTCGATGGAGACCCAGTACTTC. Translating gives CASRYRGSMETQYF.

Turning to this clonotype: It may be a read error: a sequence one base away is much more abundant. J is TRBJ2-7 and V is TRBV20-1; no firm D call. V shed 5 bases and J shed 3 bases, with 14 bases lying between them. The CDR3 is 13 residues long. From germline, CDR1 is DFQATT and CDR2 SNEGSKA (reference sequence). CDR3 nucleotide sequence: TGCAGTGCTCTCGCCGACGATTACTACGAGCAGTACTTC. Its protein product is CSALADDYYEQYF.

This clonotype was seen just once. V and J are TRBV28 and TRBJ2-1; weak D call: TRBD2 (6 bases). V shed 0 bases and J shed 7 bases, with 13 bases lying between them. The CDR3 totals 15 residues. Germline V gene sequence: CDR1 MDHEN, CDR2 SYDVKM. CDR3 region: CASSLWVGGGNEQFF. For the CDR3, the DNA is TGTGCCAGCAGTTTATGGGTTGGTGGGGGGAATGAGCAGTTCTTC.

In this sample, this clonotype turned up a few times. The gene calls are TRBV5-5 and TRBJ1-2; 7 bases align to TRBD1. Germline-derived CDR1 and CDR2 are SGHKS and YYEKEE (reference sequence). Germline trimming cut 0 bases from V and 0 bases from J; bases unmatched to any gene: 11. The CDR3 is 18 residues long. The CDR3 loop is CASSLEGGGSPANYGYTF. CDR3 DNA: TGTGCCAGCAGCTTGGAAGGGGGCGGCAGCCCAGCTAACTATGGCTACACCTTC.

On this clonotype: A much bigger clone sits one base away, suggesting this may be a read error. The chain uses TRBV24-1 and TRBJ2-5; TRBD1 or TRBD2 may be the D gene (6 bases each). Germline loops: CDR1 KGHDR, CDR2 SFDVKD. The CDR3 sequence is 14 residues long. The CDR3 sequence: CATSDSGGQEAQYF. The CDR3 DNA reads TGTGCCACCAGTGATTCCGGGGGCCAAGAGGCCCAGTACTTC.